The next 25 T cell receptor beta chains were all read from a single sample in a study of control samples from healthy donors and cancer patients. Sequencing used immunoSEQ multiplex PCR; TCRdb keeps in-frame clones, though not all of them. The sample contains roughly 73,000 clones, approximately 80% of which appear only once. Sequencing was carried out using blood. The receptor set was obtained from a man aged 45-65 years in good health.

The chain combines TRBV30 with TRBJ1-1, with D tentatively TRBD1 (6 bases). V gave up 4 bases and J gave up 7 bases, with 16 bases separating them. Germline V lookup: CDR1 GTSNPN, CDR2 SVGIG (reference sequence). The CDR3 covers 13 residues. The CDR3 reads CAWNAGHSLEAFF. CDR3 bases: TGTGCCTGGAACGCGGGACATTCCCTTGAAGCTTTCTTT.

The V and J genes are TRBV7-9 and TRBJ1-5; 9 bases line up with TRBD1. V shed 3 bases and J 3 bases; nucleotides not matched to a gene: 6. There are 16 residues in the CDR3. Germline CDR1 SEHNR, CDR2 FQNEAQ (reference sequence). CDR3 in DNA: TGTGCCAGCAGCTTGACAGGGGGTTATAACAATCAGCCCCAGCATTTT. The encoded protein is CASSLTGGYNNQPQHF.

The CDR3: CAWSYPLSTDTQYF. CDR3 nucleotide sequence: TGTGCCTGGAGTTACCCGCTTAGCACAGATACGCAGTATTTT. This chain uses TRBV30 with TRBJ2-3; no definite D call. V dropped 2 bases and J dropped 0 bases, with 9 bases sitting between them. From germline, CDR1 is GTSNPN and CDR2 SVGIG (reference sequence). The CDR3 is made up of 14 amino acids.

The chain's CDR3 is CASSLEISTNEKLFF. Written as DNA, the CDR3 is TGTGCCAGCAGTTTAGAAATTTCAACTAATGAAAAACTGTTTTTT. The chain carries TRBV28 and TRBJ1-4; D not certain. The V end lost 2 bases, the J end lost 0 bases, and 7 bases lay between the germline ends. This CDR3 spans 15 amino acids. Looked up from germline, CDR1 is MDHEN and CDR2 is SYDVKM.

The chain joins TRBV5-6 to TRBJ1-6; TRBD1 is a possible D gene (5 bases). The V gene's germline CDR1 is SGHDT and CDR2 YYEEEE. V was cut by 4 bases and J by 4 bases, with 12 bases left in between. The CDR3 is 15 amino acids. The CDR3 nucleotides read TGTGCCAGCAGCCGAAGACAGTTATATAATTCACCCCTCCACTTT. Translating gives CASSRRQLYNSPLHF. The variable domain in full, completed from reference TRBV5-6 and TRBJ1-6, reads DAGVTQSPTHLIKTRGQQVTLRCSPKSGHDTVSWYQQALGQGPQFIFQYYEEEERQRGNFPDRFSGHQFPNYSSELNVNALLLGDSALYLCASSRRQLYNSPLHFGNGTRLTVT.

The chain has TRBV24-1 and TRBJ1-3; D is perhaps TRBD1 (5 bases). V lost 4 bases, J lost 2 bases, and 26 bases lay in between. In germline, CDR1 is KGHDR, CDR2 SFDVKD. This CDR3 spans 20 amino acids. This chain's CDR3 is CATSDLRDLSAVVPGNTIYF. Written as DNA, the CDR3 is TGTGCCACCAGTGACTTGCGGGACTTGTCCGCAGTCGTTCCTGGAAACACCATATATTTT.

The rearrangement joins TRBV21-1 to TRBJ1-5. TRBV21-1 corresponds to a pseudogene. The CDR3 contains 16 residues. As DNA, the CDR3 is TGTGCCAGCAGCTCACGACGAGAGGGGCTCAATCAGCCCCAGCATTTT. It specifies CASSSRREGLNQPQHF.

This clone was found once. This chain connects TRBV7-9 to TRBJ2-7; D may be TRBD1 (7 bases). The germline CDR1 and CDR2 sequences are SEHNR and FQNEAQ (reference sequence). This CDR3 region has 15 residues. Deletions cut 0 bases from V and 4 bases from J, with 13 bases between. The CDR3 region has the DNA TGTGCCAGCAGCTTAGCTGGAGGGGGCGCATACGAGCAGTACTTC. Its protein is CASSLAGGGAYEQYF. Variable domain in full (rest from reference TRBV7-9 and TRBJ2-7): DTGVSQNPRHKITKRGQNVTFRCDPISEHNRLYWYRQTLGQGPEFLTYFQNEAQLEKSRLLSDRFSAERPKGSFSTLEIQRTEQGDSAMYLCASSLAGGGAYEQYFGPGTRLTVT.

The CDR3 reads CASSVSWGFSVAQYF. CDR3 in DNA: TGTGCCAGCAGCGTATCCTGGGGGTTCTCGGTGGCCCAGTACTTC. This rearrangement joins TRBV9 to TRBJ2-5; the D gene could be TRBD1 or TRBD2 (5 bases each). This CDR3 is 15 amino acids long. Germline loops: CDR1 SGDLS, CDR2 YYNGEE. The V and J ends lost 1 base and 9 bases respectively, with 19 bases between them.

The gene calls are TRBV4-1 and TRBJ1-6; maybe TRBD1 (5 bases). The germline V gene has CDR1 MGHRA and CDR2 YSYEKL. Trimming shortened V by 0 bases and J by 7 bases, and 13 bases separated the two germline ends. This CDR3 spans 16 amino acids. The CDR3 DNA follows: TGCGCCAGCAGCCAAGAAGGGGCTGGGCCAAATTCACCCCTCCACTTT. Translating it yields CASSQEGAGPNSPLHF.

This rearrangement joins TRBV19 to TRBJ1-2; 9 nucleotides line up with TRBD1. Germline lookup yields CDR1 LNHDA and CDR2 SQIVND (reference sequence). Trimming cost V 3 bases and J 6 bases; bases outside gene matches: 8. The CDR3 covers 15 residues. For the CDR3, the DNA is TGTGCCAGTAGTATGGGGGACAGGGTTTGGAATGGCTACACCTTC. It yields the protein CASSMGDRVWNGYTF.

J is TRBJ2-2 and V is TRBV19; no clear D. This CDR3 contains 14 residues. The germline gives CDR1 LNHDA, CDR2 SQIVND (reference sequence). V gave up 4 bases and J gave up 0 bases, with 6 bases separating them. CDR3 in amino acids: CASSTGPNTGELFF. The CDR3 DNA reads TGTGCCAGTAGTACCGGGCCGAACACCGGGGAGCTGTTTTTT. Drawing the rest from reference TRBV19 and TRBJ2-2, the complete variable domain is DGGITQSPKYLFRKEGQNVTLSCEQNLNHDAMYWYRQDPGQGLRLIYYSQIVNDFQKGDIAEGYSVSREKKESFPLTVTSAQKNPTAFYLCASSTGPNTGELFFGEGSRLTVL.

The DNA for the CDR3 is TGTGCCAGCAGCTTATGGGGGGCTGGAAATGAAAAACTGTTTTTT. Residues: CASSLWGAGNEKLFF. The chain is built from TRBV7-8 and TRBJ1-4; TRBD1 is a possible D gene (6 bases). CDR3 size: 15 residues. The germline V and J ends were trimmed by 2 bases and 5 bases, with 12 bases remaining between them. Germline V lookup: CDR1 SGHVS, CDR2 FQNEAQ.

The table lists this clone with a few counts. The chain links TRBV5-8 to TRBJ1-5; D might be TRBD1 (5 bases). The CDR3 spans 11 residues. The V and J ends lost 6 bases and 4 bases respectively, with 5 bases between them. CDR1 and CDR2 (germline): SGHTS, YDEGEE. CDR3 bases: TGTGCCAGCACAGGGAATCAGCCCCAGCATTTT. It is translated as CASTGNQPQHF.

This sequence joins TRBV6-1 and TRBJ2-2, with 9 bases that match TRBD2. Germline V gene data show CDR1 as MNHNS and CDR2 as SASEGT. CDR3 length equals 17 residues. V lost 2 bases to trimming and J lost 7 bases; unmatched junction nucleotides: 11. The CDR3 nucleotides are TGTGCCAGCAGTGAATTAGCGGGAGTGGGTCCCCGCGGGGAGCTGTTTTTT. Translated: CASSELAGVGPRGELFF.

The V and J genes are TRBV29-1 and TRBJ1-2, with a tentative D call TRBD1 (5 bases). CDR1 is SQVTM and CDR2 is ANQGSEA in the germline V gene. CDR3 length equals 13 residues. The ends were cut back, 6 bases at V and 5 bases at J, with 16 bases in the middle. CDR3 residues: CSVGGTDVYGYTF. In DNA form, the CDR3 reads TGCAGCGTGGGCGGGACGGATGTTTATGGCTACACCTTC.

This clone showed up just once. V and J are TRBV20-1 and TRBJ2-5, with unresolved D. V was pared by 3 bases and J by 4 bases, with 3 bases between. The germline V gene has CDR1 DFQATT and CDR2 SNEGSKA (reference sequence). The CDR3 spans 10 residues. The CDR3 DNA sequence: TGCAGTGCTAGGATAGAGACCCAGTACTTC. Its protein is CSARIETQYF.

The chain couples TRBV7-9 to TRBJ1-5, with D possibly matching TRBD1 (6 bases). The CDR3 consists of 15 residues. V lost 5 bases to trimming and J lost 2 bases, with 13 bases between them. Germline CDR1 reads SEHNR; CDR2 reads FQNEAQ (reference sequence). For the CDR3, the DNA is TGTGCCAGCAGCGAATCAGGGGCTGGCAATCAGCCCCAGCATTTT. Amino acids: CASSESGAGNQPQHF.

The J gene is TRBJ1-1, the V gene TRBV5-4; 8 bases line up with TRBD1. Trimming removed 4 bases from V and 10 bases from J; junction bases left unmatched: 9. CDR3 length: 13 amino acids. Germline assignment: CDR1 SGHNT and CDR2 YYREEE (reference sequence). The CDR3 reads CASSLRTGTGAFF. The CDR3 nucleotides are TGTGCCAGCAGCCTTAGAACCGGGACAGGAGCTTTCTTT.

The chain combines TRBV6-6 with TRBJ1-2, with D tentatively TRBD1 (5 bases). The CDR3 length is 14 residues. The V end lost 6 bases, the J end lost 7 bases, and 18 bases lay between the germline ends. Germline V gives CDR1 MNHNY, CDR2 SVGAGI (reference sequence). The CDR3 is CASSPQAGNSGYTF. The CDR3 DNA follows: TGTGCCAGCAGCCCGCAGGCAGGGAATAGTGGCTACACCTTC.

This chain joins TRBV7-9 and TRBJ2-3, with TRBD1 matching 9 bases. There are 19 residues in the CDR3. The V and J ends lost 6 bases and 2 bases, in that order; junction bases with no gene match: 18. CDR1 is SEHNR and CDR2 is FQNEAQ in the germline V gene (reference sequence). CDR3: CASRARLQGAEKFTDTQYF. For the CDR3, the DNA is TGTGCCAGCAGGGCTAGGCTACAGGGGGCAGAAAAATTCACAGATACGCAGTATTTT.

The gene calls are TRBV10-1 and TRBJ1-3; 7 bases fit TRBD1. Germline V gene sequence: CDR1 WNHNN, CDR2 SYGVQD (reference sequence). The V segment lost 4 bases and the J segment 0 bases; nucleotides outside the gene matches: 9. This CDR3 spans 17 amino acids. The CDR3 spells CASSGGGQTFSGNTIYF. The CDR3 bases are TGCGCCAGCAGTGGGGGGGGACAGACCTTCTCTGGAAACACCATATATTTT.

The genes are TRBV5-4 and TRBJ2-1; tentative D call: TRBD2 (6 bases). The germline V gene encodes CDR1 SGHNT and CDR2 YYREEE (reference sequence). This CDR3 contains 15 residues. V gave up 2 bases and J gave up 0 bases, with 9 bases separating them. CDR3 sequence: CASSFGSTSYNEQFF. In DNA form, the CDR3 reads TGTGCCAGCAGCTTCGGGAGTACCTCCTACAATGAGCAGTTCTTC. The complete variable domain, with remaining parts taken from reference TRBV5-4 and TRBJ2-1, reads ETGVTQSPTHLIKTRGQQVTLRCSSQSGHNTVSWYQQALGQGPQFIFQYYREEENGRGNFPPRFSGLQFPNYSSELNVNALELDDSALYLCASSFGSTSYNEQFFGPGTRLTVL.

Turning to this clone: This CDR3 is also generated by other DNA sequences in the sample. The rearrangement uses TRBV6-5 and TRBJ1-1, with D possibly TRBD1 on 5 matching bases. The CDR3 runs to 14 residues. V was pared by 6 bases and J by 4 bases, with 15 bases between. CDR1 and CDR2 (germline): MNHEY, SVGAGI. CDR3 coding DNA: TGTGCCAGCAGCTTCCTTGGGGGGGGCACTGAAGCTTTCTTT. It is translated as CASSFLGGGTEAFF.

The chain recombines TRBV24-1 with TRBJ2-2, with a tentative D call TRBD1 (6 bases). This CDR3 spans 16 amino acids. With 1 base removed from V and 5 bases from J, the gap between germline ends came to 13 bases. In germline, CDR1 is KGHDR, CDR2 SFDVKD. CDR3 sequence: CATSDFIGQQTGELFF. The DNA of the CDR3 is TGTGCCACCAGTGATTTTATTGGACAGCAGACCGGGGAGCTGTTTTTT.